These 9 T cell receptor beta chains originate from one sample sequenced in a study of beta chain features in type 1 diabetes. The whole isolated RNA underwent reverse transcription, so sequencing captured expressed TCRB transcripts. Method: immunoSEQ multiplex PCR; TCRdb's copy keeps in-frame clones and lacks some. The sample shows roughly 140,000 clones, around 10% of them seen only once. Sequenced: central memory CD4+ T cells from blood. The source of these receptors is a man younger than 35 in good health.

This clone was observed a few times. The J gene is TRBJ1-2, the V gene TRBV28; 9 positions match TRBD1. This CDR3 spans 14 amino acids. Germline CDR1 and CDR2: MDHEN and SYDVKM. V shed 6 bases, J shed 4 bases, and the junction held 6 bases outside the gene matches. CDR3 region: CASSTGGASYGYTF. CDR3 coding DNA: TGTGCCAGCAGCACAGGGGGCGCAAGCTATGGCTACACCTTC.

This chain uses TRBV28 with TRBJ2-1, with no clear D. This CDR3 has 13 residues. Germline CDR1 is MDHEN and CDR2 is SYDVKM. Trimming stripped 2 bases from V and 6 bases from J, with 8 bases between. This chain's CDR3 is CASSLGLINEQFF. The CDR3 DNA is TGTGCCAGCAGTTTAGGTCTGATCAATGAGCAGTTCTTC.

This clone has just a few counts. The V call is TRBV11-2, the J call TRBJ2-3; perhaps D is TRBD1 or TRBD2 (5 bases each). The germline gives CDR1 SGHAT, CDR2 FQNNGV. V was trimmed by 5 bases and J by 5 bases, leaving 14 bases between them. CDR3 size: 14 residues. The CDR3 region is CASSPEGYRDTQYF. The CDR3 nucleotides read TGTGCCAGCAGCCCAGAGGGGTACCGAGATACGCAGTATTTT.

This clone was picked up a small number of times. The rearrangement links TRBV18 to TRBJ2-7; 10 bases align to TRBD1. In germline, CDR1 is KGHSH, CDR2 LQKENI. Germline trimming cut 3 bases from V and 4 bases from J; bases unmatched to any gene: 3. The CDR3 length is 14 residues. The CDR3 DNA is TGTGCCAGCTCACCTGGGACAGGGGAATACGAGCAGTACTTC. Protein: CASSPGTGEYEQYF.

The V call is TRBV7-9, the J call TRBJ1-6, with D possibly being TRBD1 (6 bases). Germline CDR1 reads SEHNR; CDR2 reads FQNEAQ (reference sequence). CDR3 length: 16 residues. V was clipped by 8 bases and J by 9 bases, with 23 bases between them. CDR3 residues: CASLSTPGVDGSPLHF. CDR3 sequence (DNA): TGTGCCAGCCTCTCGACCCCAGGGGTTGACGGTTCACCCCTCCACTTT.

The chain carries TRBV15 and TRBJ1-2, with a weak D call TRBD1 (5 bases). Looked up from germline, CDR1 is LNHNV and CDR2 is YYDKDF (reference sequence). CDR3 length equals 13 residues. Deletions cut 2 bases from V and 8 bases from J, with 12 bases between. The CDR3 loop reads CATSRPSGVGYTF. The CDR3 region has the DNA TGTGCCACCAGCAGACCCTCGGGGGTGGGCTACACCTTC.

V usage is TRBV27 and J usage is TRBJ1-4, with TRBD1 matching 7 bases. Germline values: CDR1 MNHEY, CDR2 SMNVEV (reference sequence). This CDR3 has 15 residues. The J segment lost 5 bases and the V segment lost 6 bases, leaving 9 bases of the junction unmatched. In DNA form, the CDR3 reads TGTGCCAGCAGACCTCGACAGGGCTCAAATGAAAAACTGTTTTTT. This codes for CASRPRQGSNEKLFF.

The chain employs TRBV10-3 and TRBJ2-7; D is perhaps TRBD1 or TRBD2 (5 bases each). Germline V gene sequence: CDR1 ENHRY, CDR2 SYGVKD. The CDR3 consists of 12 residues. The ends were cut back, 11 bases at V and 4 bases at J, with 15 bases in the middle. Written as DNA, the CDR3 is TGTGCCGTCTGGCAGGGAGAATACGAGCAGTACTTC. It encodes CAVWQGEYEQYF.

This chain's CDR3 is CASSLTGTPQETQYF. The CDR3 DNA reads as TGTGCCAGCAGCTTGACAGGGACCCCCCAAGAGACCCAGTACTTC. This chain links TRBV7-3 with TRBJ2-5, with 7 bases aligning to TRBD1. The CDR3 runs to 15 residues. Trimming cost V 3 bases and J 1 base; bases outside gene matches: 5. The germline gives CDR1 SGHTA, CDR2 FQGTGA.